This T cell receptor (beta chain) comes out of a study of beta chain features in type 1 diabetes. CDR3 size: 13 residues. Per germline, CDR1 KGHSH and CDR2 LQKENI. Trimming left V 0 bases short and J 7 bases short, with 10 bases between. This clone appeared many times. Its cognate antigen is unknown. Expressed TCRB transcripts were sequenced because the entire RNA isolate underwent reverse transcription. Libraries were prepared by immunoSEQ multiplex PCR; TCRdb keeps only in-frame clonotypes and omits some of them. The sample gives some 350,000 clones, over 9% of which show up once; approximately 0.6% is in the top ten. Study findings and constraints: Within each of all four CD4+ subsets, Type 1 diabetes patients had TCRB CDR3s that were moderately but significantly shorter.

This receptor was identified in a man aged 25-40 years with type 1 diabetes. The specimen was central memory CD4+ T cells from blood. The rearrangement uses TRBV18 and TRBJ2-7; D is undetermined. As DNA, the CDR3 is TGTGCCAGCTCACCACCGGAGACACGGGAGCAGTACTTC. Its translation is CASSPPETREQYF.